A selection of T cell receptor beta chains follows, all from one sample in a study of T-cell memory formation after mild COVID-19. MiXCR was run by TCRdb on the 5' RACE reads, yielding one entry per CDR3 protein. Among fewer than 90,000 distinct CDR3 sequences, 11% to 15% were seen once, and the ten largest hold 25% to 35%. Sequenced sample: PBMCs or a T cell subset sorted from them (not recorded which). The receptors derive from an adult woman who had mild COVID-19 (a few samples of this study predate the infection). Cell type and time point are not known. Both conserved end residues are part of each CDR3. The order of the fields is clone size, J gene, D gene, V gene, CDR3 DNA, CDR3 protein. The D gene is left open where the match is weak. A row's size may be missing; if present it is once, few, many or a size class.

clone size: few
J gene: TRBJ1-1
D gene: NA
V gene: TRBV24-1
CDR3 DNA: TGTGCCACCCAGGACGCTCCGAACACTGAAGCTTTCTTT
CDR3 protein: CATQDAPNTEAFF

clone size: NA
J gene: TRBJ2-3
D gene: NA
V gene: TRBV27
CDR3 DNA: TGTGCCAGCAGTTCCACGGACGAGGGGTTTATAGATACGCAGTATTTT
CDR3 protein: CASSSTDEGFIDTQYF

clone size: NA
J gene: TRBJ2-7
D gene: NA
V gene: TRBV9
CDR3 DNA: TGTGCCAGCAGCTTAACACCCCGGCCTAGCGATACCTACGAGCAGTACTTC
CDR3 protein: CASSLTPRPSDTYEQYF

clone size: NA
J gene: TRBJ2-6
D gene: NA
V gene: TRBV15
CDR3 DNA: TGTGCCACCAGCAGAGATCAGGACTCTGGGGCCAACGTCCTGACTTTC
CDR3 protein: CATSRDQDSGANVLTF

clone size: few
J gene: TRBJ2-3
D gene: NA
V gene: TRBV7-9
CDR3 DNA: TGTGCCAGCAGCTTTTCGCCGAGAGATACGCAGTATTTT
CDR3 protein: CASSFSPRDTQYF

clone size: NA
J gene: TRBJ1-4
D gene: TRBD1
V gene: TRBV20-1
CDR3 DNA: TGCAGTGCTAGAAAGGACCCGGACAGGGGCGGAGAAAAACTGTTTTTT
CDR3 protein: CSARKDPDRGGEKLFF

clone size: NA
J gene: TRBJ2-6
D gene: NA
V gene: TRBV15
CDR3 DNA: TGTGCCACCAGCCCCGGGACCCCCTCTGGGGCCAACGTCCTGACTTTC
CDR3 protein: CATSPGTPSGANVLTF

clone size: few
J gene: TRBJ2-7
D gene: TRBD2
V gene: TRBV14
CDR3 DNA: TGTGCCAGCAGCCAAGGTTGGTTCAGCGGGAGTTACGACGAGCAGTACTTC
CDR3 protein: CASSQGWFSGSYDEQYF

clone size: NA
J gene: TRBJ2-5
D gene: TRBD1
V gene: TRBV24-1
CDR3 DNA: TGTGCCACCAGTGATGTCCCAGGGACAGGGGTTTACCCCCATGACGAGACCCAGTACTTC
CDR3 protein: CATSDVPGTGVYPHDETQYF

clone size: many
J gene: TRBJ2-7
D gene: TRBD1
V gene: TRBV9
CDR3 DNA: TGTGCCAGCAGCGAATGGGACAGGGGGCTAGAGCAGTACTTC
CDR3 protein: CASSEWDRGLEQYF

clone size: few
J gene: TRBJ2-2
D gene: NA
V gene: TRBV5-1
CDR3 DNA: TGCGCCAGCAGCTTGGAGGCAGGGGAGACCGGGGAGCTGTTTTTT
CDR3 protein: CASSLEAGETGELFF

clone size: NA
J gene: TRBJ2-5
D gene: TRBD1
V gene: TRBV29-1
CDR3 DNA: TGCAGCGTTGAAGTGGGGACAGGGGGCATCGAGACCCAGTACTTC
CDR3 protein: CSVEVGTGGIETQYF

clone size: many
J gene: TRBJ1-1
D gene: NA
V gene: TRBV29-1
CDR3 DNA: TGCAGCGTTGAAGATCTAGCTGTGGGAGCTTTCTTT
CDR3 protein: CSVEDLAVGAFF

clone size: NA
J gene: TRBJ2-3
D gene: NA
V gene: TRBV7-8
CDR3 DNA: TGTGCCAGCACCCTAGGGGCCCGCACAGATACGCAGTATTTT
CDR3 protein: CASTLGARTDTQYF

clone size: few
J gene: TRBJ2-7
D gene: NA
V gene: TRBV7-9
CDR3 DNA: TGTGCCAGCAGCTTAGACGGCGGCATATCCTACGAGCAGTACTTC
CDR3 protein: CASSLDGGISYEQYF

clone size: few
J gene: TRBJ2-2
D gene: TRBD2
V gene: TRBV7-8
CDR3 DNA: TGTGCCACACCCCGACTAGCGGGAGTTACGACCGGGGAGCTGTTTTTT
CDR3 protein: CATPRLAGVTTGELFF

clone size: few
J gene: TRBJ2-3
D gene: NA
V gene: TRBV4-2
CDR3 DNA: TGTGCCAGCAGCCAAGATGTTGGCGGGGACCCTACAGATACGCAGTATTTT
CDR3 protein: CASSQDVGGDPTDTQYF